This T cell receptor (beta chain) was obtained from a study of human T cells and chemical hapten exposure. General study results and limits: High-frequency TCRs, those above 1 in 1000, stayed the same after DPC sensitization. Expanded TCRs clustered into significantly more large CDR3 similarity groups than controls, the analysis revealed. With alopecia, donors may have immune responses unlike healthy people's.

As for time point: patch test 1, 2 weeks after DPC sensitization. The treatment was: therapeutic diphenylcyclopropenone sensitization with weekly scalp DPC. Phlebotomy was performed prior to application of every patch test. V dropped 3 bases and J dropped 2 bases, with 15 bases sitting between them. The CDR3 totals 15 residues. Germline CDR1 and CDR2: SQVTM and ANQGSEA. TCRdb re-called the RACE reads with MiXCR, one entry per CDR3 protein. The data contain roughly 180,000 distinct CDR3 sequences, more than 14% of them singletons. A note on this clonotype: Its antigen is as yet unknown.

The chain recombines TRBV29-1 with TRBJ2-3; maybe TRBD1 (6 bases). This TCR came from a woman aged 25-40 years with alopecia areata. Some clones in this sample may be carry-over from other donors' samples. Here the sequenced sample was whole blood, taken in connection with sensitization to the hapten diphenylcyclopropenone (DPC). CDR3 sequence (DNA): TGCAGCGTTGAGGGGACACGGCCTTTCACAGATACGCAGTATTTT. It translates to CSVEGTRPFTDTQYF.